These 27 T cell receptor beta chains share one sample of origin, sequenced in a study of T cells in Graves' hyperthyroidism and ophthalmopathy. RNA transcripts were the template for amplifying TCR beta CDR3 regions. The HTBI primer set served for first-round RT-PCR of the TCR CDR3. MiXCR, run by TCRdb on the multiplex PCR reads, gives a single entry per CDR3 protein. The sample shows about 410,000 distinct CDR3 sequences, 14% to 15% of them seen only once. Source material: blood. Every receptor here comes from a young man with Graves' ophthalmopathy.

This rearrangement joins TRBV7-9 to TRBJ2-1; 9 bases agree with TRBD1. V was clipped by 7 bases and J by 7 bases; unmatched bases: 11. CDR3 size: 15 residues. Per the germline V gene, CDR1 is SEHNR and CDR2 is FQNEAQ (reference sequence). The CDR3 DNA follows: TGTGCCAGCACCCTGATGGGACAGGGCGGGAATGAGCAGTTCTTC. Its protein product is CASTLMGQGGNEQFF.

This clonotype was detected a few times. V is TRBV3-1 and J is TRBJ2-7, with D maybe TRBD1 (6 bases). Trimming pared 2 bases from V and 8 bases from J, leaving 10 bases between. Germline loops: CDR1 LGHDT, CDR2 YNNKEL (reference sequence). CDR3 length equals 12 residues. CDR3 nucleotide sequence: TGTGCCAGCAGCCAACAGGGGTACAAGCAGTACTTC. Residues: CASSQQGYKQYF.

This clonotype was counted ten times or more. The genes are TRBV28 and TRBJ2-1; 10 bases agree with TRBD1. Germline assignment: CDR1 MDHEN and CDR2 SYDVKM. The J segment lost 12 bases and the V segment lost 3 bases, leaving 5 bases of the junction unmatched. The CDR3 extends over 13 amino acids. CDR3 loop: CASSLRQGARQFF. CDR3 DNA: TGTGCCAGCAGTTTGAGACAGGGGGCAAGGCAGTTCTTC.

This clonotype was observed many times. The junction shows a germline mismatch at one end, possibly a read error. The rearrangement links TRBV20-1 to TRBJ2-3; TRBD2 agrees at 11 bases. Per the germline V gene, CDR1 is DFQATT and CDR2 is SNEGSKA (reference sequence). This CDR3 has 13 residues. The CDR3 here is CRASGGSTDTQYF. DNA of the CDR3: TGCAGGGCTAGCGGGGGGTCCACAGATACGCAGTATTTT.

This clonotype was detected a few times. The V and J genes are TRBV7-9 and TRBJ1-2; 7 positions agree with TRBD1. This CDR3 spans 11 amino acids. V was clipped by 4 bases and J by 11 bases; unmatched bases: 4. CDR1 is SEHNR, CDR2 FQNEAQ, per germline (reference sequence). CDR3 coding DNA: TGTGCCAGCAGCTCGACAGGGAGGTACACCTTC. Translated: CASSSTGRYTF.

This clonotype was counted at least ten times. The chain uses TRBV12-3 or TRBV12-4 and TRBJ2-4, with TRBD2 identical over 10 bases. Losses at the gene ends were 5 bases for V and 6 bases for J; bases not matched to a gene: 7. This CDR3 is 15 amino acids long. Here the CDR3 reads CASSLRASGGNIQYF. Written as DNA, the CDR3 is TGTGCCAGCAGTCTCCGGGCTAGCGGGGGAAACATTCAGTACTTC.

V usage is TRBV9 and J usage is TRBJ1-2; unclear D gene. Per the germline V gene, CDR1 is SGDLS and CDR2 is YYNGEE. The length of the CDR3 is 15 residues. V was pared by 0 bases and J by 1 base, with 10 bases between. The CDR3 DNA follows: TGTGCCAGCAGCGTAGTAGCTGGGCATAACTATGGCTACACCTTC. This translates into CASSVVAGHNYGYTF.

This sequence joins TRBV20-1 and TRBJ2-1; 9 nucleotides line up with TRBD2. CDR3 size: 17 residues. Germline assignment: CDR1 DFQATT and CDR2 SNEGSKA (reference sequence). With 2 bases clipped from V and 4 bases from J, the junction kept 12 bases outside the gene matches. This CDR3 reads CSARPLRAGGGYNEQFF. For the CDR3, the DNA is TGCAGTGCTAGACCCCTACGAGCGGGAGGAGGATACAATGAGCAGTTCTTC.

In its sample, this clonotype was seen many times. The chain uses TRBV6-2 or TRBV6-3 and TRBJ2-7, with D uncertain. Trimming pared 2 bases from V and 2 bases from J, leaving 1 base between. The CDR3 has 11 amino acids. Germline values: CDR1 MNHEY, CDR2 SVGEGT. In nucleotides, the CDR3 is TGTGCCAGCAGTTACGCCTACGAGCAGTACTTC. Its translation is CASSYAYEQYF.

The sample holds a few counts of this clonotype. The CDR3 is CATRDDMNTEAFF. CDR3 nucleotides: TGTGCCACCAGGGACGATATGAACACTGAAGCTTTCTTT. The gene calls are TRBV24-1 and TRBJ1-1; D ambiguous. From germline, CDR1 is KGHDR and CDR2 SFDVKD. The V gene lost 7 bases and the J gene lost 0 bases, with 8 bases spanning the gap. This CDR3 is 13 amino acids long.

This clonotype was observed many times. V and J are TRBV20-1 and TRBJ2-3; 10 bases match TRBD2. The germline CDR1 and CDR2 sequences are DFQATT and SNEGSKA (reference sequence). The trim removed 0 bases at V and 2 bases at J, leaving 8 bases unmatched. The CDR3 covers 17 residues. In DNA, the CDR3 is TGCAGTGCTAGAGATGACACTAGCGGGGTTTACACAGATACGCAGTATTTT. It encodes CSARDDTSGVYTDTQYF.

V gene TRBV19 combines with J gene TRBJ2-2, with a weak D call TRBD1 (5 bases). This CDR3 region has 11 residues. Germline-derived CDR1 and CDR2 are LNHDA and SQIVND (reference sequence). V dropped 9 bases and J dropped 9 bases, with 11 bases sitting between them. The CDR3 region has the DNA TGTGCCAGAGACAGTCCCCGGGAGCTGTTTTTT. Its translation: CARDSPRELFF.

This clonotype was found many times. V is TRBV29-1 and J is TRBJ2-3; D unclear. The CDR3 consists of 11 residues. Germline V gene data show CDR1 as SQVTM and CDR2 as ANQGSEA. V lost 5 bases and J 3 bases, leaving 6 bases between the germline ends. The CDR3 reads CSVIGTDTQYF. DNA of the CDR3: TGCAGCGTTATCGGGACAGATACGCAGTATTTT.

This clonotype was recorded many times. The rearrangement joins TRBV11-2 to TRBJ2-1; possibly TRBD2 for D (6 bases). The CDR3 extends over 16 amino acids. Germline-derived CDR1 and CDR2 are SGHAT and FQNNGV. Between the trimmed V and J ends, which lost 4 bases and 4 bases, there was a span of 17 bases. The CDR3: CASSSSRGRSYNEQFF. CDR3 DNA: TGTGCCAGCAGCTCCTCGCGAGGGAGGAGTTACAATGAGCAGTTCTTC.

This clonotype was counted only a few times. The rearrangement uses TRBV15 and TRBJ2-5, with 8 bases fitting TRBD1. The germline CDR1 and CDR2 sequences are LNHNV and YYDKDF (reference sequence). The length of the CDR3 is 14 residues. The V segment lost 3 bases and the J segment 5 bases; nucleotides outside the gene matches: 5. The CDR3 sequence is CATSRTGAAETQYF. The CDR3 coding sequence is TGTGCCACCAGCAGGACAGGGGCAGCGGAGACCCAGTACTTC. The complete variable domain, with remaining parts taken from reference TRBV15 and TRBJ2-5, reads DAMVIQNPRYQVTQFGKPVTLSCSQTLNHNVMYWYQQKSSQAPKLLFHYYDKDFNNEADTPDNFQSRRPNTSFCFLDIRSPGLGDTAMYLCATSRTGAAETQYFGPGTRLLVL.

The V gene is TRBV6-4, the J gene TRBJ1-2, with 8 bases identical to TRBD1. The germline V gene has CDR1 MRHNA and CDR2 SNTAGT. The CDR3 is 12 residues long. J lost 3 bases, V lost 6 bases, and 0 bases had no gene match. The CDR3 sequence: CASRDRDYGYTF. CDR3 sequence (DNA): TGTGCCAGCAGGGACAGGGACTATGGCTACACCTTC.

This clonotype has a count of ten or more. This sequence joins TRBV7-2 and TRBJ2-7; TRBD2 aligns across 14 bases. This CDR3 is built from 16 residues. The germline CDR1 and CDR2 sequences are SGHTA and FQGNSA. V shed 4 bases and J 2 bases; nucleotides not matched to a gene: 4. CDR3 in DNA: TGTGCCAGCAGCTCCCCGACTAGCGGGAGGGCCTACGAGCAGTACTTC. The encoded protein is CASSSPTSGRAYEQYF. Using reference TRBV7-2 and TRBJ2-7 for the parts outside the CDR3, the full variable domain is GAGVSQSPSNKVTEKGKDVELRCDPISGHTALYWYRQSLGQGLEFLIYFQGNSAPDKSGLPSDRFSAERTGGSVSTLTIQRTQQEDSAVYLCASSSPTSGRAYEQYFGPGTRLTVT.

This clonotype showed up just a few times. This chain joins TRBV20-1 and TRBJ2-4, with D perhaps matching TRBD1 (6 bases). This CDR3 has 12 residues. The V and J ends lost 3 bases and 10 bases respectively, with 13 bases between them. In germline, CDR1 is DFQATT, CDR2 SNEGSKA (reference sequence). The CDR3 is CSASPSQGIQYF. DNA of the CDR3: TGCAGTGCTAGTCCTTCGCAGGGGATTCAGTACTTC.

DNA of the CDR3: TGCGCCAGCAGCTTGGGGGGACAGGGTGAAGAGCAGTACTTC. Amino acid sequence: CASSLGGQGEEQYF. The chain combines TRBV5-1 with TRBJ2-7; 9 positions match TRBD1. The V and J ends lost 0 bases and 7 bases, in that order; junction bases with no gene match: 5. Germline assignment: CDR1 SGHRS and CDR2 YFSETQ. There are 14 residues in the CDR3. Complete variable domain (other parts from reference TRBV5-1 and TRBJ2-7): KAGVTQTPRYLIKTRGQQVTLSCSPISGHRSVSWYQQTPGQGLQFLFEYFSETQRNKGNFPGRFSGRQFSNSRSEMNVSTLELGDSALYLCASSLGGQGEEQYFGPGTRLTVT.

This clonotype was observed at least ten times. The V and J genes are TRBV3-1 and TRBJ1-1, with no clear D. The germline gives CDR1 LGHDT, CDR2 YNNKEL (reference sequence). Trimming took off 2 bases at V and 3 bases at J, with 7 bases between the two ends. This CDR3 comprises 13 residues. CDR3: CASSQTPHTEAFF. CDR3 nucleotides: TGTGCCAGCAGCCAAACTCCCCACACTGAAGCTTTCTTT.

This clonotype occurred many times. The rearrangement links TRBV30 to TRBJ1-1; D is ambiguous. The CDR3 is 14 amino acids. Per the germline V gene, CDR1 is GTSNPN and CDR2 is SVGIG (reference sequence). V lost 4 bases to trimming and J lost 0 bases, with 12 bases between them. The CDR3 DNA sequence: TGTGCCTGGACCCCGATGGGGATGAACACTGAAGCTTTCTTT. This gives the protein CAWTPMGMNTEAFF.

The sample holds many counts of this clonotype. The DNA for the CDR3 is TGTGCCACCAGCGGGGACAGCCACAATGAGCAGTTCTTC. It is translated as CATSGDSHNEQFF. This chain joins TRBV15 and TRBJ2-1; 7 nucleotides line up with TRBD1. Germline-derived CDR1 and CDR2 are LNHNV and YYDKDF (reference sequence). The CDR3 has 13 amino acids. The junction had 3 bases not matched to a gene; V was cut back by 5 bases and J by 5 bases.

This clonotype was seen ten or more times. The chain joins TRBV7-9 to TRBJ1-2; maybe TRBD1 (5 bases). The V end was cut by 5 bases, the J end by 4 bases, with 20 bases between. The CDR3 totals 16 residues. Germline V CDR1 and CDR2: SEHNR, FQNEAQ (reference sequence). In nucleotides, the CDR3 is TGTGCCAGCAGCCCGATGGCGGGGGGGTTGGCCTATGGCTACACCTTC. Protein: CASSPMAGGLAYGYTF.

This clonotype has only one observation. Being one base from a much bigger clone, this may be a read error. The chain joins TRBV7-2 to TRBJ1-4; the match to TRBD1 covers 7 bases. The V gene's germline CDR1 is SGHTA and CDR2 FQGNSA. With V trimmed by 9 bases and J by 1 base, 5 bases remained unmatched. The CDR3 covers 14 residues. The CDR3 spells CARSPGGTNEKLFF. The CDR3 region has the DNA TGTGCCAGGAGCCCAGGGGGAACTAATGAAAAACTGTTTTTT.

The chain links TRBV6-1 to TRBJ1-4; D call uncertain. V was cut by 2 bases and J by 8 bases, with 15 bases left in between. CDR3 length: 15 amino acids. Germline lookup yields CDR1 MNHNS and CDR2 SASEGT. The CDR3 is CASSEFGPLGEKLFF. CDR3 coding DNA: TGTGCCAGCAGTGAATTCGGGCCCCTGGGAGAAAAACTGTTTTTT.

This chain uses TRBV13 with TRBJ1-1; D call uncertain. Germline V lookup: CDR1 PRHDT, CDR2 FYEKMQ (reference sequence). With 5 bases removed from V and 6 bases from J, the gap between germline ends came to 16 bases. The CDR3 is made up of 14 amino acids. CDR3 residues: CASSQSLSPPEAFF. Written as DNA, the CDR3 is TGTGCCAGCAGCCAATCTCTCAGTCCCCCTGAAGCTTTCTTT.

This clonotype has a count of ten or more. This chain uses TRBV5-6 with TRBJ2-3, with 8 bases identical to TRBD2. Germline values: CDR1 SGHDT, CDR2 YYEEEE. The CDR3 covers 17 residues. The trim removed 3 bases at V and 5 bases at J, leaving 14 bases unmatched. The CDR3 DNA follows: TGTGCCAGCAGCTCCCCAATCCAGCGGGGGAGGGGAGATACGCAGTATTTT. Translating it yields CASSSPIQRGRGDTQYF.